The clone carrying this T cell receptor beta chain was counted between two and nine times. This sample was included in a study of blood T cell repertoires in COVID-19. With V trimmed by 2 bases and J by 8 bases, 4 bases remained unmatched. The germline V gene has CDR1 SSHAT and CDR2 FNYEAQ (reference sequence). The CDR3 extends over 14 amino acids. Original processing notes: Amplification of reference gene primers provided the estimated nucleated cell counts. Only in-frame clones appear in the TCRdb table, and some are missing; sequencing was by immunoSEQ multiplex PCR. From that table come the V and J calls and clone size; the DNA was used to work out D and trimming. The sample contains 40,000 to 50,000 clones, approximately 86% of which appear only once.

The source of this sequence is a woman between 50 and 59 years old who had recovered from COVID-19. Sequencing used PBMCs or T cells enriched from blood (not recorded which). V usage is TRBV7-7 and J usage is TRBJ1-4, with 8 positions matching TRBD1. CDR3 DNA sequence: TGTGCCAGCAGCTTACGAACAGGGGGGGAAAAACTGTTTTTT. Translation gives CASSLRTGGEKLFF.